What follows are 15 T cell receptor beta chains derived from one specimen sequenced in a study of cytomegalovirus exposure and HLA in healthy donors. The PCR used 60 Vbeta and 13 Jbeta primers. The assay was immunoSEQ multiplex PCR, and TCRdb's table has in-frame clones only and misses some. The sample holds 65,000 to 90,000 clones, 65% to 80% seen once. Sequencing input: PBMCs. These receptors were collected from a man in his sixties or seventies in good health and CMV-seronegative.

As DNA, the CDR3 is TGTGCCAGCAGCTTAGGGGCAGCCCTCTACGAGCAGTACTTC. Its translation: CASSLGAALYEQYF. J is TRBJ2-7 and V is TRBV7-2; no clear D gene. Germline CDR1 is SGHTA and CDR2 is FQGNSA. V was shortened by 1 base and J by 3 bases, with 10 bases between the two germline ends. The CDR3 is made up of 14 amino acids.

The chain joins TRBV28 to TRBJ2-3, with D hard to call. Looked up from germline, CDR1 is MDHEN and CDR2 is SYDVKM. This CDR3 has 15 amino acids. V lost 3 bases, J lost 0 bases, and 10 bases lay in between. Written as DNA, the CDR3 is TGTGCCAGCAGTTTCCAGATTCCTAGCACAGATACGCAGTATTTT. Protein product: CASSFQIPSTDTQYF.

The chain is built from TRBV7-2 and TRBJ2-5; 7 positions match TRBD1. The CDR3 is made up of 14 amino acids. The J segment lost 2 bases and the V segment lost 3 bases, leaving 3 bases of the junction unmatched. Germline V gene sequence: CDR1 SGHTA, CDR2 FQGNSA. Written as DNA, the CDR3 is TGTGCCAGCAGCTTGGGACAGTATCAAGAGACCCAGTACTTC. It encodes CASSLGQYQETQYF. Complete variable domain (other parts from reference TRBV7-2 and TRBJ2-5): GAGVSQSPSNKVTEKGKDVELRCDPISGHTALYWYRQSLGQGLEFLIYFQGNSAPDKSGLPSDRFSAERTGGSVSTLTIQRTQQEDSAVYLCASSLGQYQETQYFGPGTRLLVL.

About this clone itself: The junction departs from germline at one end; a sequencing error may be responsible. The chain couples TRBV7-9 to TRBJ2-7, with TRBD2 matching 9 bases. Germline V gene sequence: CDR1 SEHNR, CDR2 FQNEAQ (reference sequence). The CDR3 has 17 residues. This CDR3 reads CSSSPGDTGTSTYEQYF. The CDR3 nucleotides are TGTTCCAGCAGCCCAGGGGATACCGGGACTAGCACCTACGAGCAGTACTTC.

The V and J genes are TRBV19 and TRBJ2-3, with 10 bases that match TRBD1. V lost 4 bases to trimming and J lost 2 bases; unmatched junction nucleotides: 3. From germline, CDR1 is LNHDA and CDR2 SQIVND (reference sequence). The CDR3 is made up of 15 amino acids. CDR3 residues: CASSRGQGVTDTQYF. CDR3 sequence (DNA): TGTGCCAGTAGTAGAGGACAGGGGGTCACAGATACGCAGTATTTT.

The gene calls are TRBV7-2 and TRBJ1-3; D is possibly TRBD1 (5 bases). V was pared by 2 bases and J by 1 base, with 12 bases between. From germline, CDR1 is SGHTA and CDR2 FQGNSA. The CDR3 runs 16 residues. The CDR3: CASSLSLGASGNTIYF. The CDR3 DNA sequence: TGTGCCAGCAGCTTATCTTTAGGGGCTTCTGGAAACACCATATATTTT. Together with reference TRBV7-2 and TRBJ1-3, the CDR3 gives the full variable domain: GAGVSQSPSNKVTEKGKDVELRCDPISGHTALYWYRQSLGQGLEFLIYFQGNSAPDKSGLPSDRFSAERTGGSVSTLTIQRTQQEDSAVYLCASSLSLGASGNTIYFGEGSWLTVV.

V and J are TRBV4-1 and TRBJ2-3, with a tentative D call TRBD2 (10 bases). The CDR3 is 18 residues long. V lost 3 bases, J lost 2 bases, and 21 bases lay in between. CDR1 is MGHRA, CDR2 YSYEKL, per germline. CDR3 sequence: CASSQVGQGLAYTDTQYF. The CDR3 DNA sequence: TGCGCCAGCAGCCAGGTGGGACAGGGACTAGCGTACACAGATACGCAGTATTTT.

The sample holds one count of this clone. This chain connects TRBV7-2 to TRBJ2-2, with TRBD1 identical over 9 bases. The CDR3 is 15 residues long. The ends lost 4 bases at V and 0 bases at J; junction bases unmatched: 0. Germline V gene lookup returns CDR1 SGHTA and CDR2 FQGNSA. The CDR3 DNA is TGTGCCAGCAGCTGGGACAGGGCGAACACCGGGGAGCTGTTTTTT. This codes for CASSWDRANTGELFF.

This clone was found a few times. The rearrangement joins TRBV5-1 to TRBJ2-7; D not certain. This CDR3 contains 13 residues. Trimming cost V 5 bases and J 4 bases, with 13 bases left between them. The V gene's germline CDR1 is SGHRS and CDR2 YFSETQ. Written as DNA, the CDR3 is TGCGCCAGCAGAATGCAGGCGCATTACGAGCAGTACTTC. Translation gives CASRMQAHYEQYF.

The CDR3 DNA is TGTGCCAGCAGCTTAGCGCTCAGGGGTGAGCCCCAGCATTTT. Amino acid sequence: CASSLALRGEPQHF. The V call is TRBV7-2, the J call TRBJ1-5; D might be TRBD1 (6 bases). CDR3 length equals 14 residues. The germline V gene encodes CDR1 SGHTA and CDR2 FQGNSA. V was shortened by 0 bases and J by 8 bases, with 11 bases between the two germline ends.

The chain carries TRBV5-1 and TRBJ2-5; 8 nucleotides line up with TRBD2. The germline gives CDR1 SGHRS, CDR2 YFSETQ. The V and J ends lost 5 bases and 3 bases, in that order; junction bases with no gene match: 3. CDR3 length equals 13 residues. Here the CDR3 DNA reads TGCGCCAGCAGTTTCGGGAGGGAAGAGACCCAGTACTTC. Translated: CASSFGREETQYF.

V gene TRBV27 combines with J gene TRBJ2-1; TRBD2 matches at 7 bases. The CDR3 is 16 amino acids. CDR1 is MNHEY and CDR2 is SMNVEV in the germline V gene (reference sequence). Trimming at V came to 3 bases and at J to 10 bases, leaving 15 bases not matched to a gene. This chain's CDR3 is CASSFSGYPGMSEQFF. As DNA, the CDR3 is TGTGCCAGCAGTTTTAGCGGGTACCCAGGGATGAGCGAGCAGTTCTTC.

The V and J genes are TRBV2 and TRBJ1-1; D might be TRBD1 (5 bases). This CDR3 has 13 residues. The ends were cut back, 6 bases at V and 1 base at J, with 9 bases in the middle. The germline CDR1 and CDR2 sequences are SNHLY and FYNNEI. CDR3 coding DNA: TGTGCCAGCAGCGCTCAGGGGAACACTGAAGCTTTCTTT. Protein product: CASSAQGNTEAFF.

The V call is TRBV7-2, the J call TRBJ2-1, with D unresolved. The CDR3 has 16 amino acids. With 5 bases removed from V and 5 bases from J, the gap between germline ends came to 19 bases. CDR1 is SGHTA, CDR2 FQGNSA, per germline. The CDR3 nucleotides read TGTGCCAGCAGCCTCCTATGGTTGACTGTTAACAATGAGCAGTTCTTC. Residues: CASSLLWLTVNNEQFF.

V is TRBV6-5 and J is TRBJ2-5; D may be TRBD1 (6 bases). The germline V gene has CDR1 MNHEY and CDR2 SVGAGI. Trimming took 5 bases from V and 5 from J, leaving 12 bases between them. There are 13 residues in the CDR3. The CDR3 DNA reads TGTGCCAGCAGTGGGACAACAAGGGAGACCCAGTACTTC. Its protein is CASSGTTRETQYF.